Listed below are T cell receptor beta chains from one sample, sequenced in a study of T-cell reconstitution after alpha-beta-depleted transplantation in children. TCRdb re-called the PCR reads through MiXCR, storing one row per CDR3 protein. The data show 250,000 to 300,000 distinct CDR3 sequences, with 6.5% to 9% seen just once and approximately 9.1% held by the top ten. The material was peripheral blood, obtained 360 days after TCRalphabeta/CD19-depleted stem cell transplant. These receptors all stem from a female patient aged 2-10 years who had a stem cell transplant for Fanconi anemia, so the T cells may come from the graft donor. Both conserved end residues are part of each CDR3. The D gene is left open where the match is weak. A row's size may be missing; if present it is once, few, many or a size class.

size	length	J	V	D	CDR3	DNA
many	15	TRBJ1-1	TRBV20-1	TRBD1	CSASGTGFYGTEAFF	TGCAGTGCCAGTGGGACAGGGTTTTACGGCACTGAAGCTTTCTTT
-	18	TRBJ1-4	TRBV18	-	CASSPLFRTPATNEKLFF	TGTGCCAGCTCACCACTCTTCAGAACTCCTGCAACTAATGAAAAACTGTTTTTT
many	12	TRBJ1-5	TRBV12-3/TRBV12-4	-	CAIGSWGQPQHF	TGTGCCATCGGGTCCTGGGGACAGCCCCAGCATTTT
medium-sized	15	TRBJ2-1	TRBV5-1	TRBD2	CASSLALAGKNEQFF	TGCGCCAGCAGCTTGGCCTTAGCGGGGAAGAATGAGCAGTTCTTC
many	15	TRBJ2-7	TRBV7-2	-	CASSFGSGLAYEQYF	TGTGCCAGCAGCTTTGGTAGTGGTCTAGCCTACGAGCAGTACTTC
-	12	TRBJ2-7	TRBV14	-	CASSQDGVEQYF	TGTGCCAGCAGCCAAGATGGGGTCGAGCAGTACTTC
many	12	TRBJ1-1	TRBV12-3/TRBV12-4	-	CASHRTHSKAFF	TGTGCCAGCCACCGAACGCACAGCAAAGCTTTCTTT
few	14	TRBJ2-5	TRBV7-9	TRBD1	CASSSDRAQETQYF	TGTGCCAGCAGCTCCGACAGGGCCCAAGAGACCCAGTACTTC
-	14	TRBJ1-1	TRBV5-5	-	CASSLPQGYTEAFF	TGTGCCAGCAGCTTACCTCAGGGATATACTGAAGCTTTCTTT
-	14	TRBJ2-3	TRBV19	TRBD1	CASKGAFYTDTQYF	TGTGCCAGTAAGGGGGCTTTCTACACAGATACGCAGTATTTT
many	11	TRBJ2-5	TRBV15	-	CATSEKKTQYF	TGTGCCACCAGCGAAAAGAAGACCCAGTACTTC
few	13	TRBJ2-7	TRBV20-1	TRBD1	CSAEPGGGHEQYF	TGCAGTGCTGAGCCAGGGGGCGGCCACGAGCAGTACTTC
-	16	TRBJ1-1	TRBV7-2	-	CASRPYPREMNTEAFF	TGTGCCAGCAGACCCTATCCCAGGGAAATGAACACTGAAGCTTTCTTT
many	12	TRBJ2-1	TRBV5-1	-	CASSLGTNEQFF	TGCGCCAGCAGCTTGGGGACGAATGAGCAGTTCTTC
-	14	TRBJ1-6	TRBV12-3/TRBV12-4	-	CASSLGGENSPLHF	TGTGCCAGCAGTTTAGGGGGGGAAAATTCACCCCTCCACTTT
few	15	TRBJ1-6	TRBV28	-	CASSFRDRKGSPLHF	TGTGCCAGCAGTTTCCGCGACAGAAAGGGTTCACCCCTCCACTTT
many	15	TRBJ2-1	TRBV7-9	TRBD2	CASSYSGGLYNEQFF	TGTGCCAGCAGCTATAGCGGGGGGCTCTACAATGAGCAGTTCTTC
many	17	TRBJ2-1	TRBV20-1	TRBD2	CSASGLRTSGSWGEQFF	TGCAGTGCCAGCGGACTGCGGACTAGCGGGAGTTGGGGCGAGCAGTTCTTC
many	12	TRBJ2-1	TRBV10-3	-	CAISEGYNEQFF	TGTGCCATCAGTGAGGGGTACAATGAGCAGTTCTTC
few	18	TRBJ2-1	TRBV6-5	TRBD2	CASSYWWGGGAPGNEQFF	TGTGCCAGCAGTTATTGGTGGGGCGGGGGGGCTCCTGGCAATGAGCAGTTCTTC
many	13	TRBJ1-2	TRBV12-3/TRBV12-4	-	CASSLGLHYGYTF	TGTGCCAGCAGTTTAGGCCTACACTATGGCTACACCTTC
many	18	TRBJ2-1	TRBV4-3	-	CASSQDLFQEISYNEQFF	TGCGCCAGCAGCCAAGATCTCTTCCAGGAAATCTCCTACAATGAGCAGTTCTTC
many	12	TRBJ2-3	TRBV5-1	TRBD2	CASSVSGGAQYF	TGCGCCAGCAGTGTGAGCGGGGGTGCGCAGTATTTT
-	19	TRBJ2-3	TRBV2	TRBD2	CALKTGLAGGNLNTDTQYF	TGTGCCCTCAAAACGGGACTAGCGGGAGGAAATCTAAACACAGATACGCAGTATTTT
many	14	TRBJ2-3	TRBV5-6	-	CASSLGTATDTQYF	TGTGCCAGCAGCTTGGGGACAGCCACAGATACGCAGTATTTT
few	14	TRBJ2-5	TRBV30	TRBD2	CAWGTSGGEETQYF	TGTGCCTGGGGAACTAGCGGGGGGGAAGAGACCCAGTACTTC
many	15	TRBJ2-3	TRBV9	TRBD1	CASSQTGYSTDTQYF	TGTGCCAGCAGCCAGACAGGGTATAGCACAGATACGCAGTATTTT
many	17	TRBJ2-2	TRBV12-3/TRBV12-4	TRBD2	CASSWRVEAGLTGELFF	TGTGCCAGCAGTTGGCGAGTTGAAGCGGGATTGACCGGGGAGCTGTTTTTT
many	16	TRBJ2-4	TRBV29-1	-	CSGGGPLGAPKNIQYF	TGCAGCGGTGGGGGGCCGTTAGGGGCCCCCAAAAACATTCAGTACTTC
many	13	TRBJ1-5	TRBV29-1	-	CSVARDSNQPQHF	TGCAGCGTTGCCAGGGATAGCAATCAGCCCCAGCATTTT
-	17	TRBJ2-6	TRBV18	TRBD1	CASSPLPDRAGANVLTF	TGTGCCAGCTCACCACTACCCGACAGGGCTGGGGCCAACGTCCTGACTTTC
-	16	TRBJ1-3	TRBV28	TRBD1	CASSSTGRGSGNTIYF	TGTGCCAGCAGTTCGACAGGGCGCGGGTCTGGAAACACCATATATTTT
many	13	TRBJ1-2	TRBV27	-	CASSFGGLYGYTF	TGTGCCAGCAGTTTCGGGGGCCTTTATGGCTACACCTTC
-	15	TRBJ2-5	TRBV11-3	-	CASSHRGTAQETQYF	TGTGCCAGCAGCCACCGAGGCACAGCCCAAGAGACCCAGTACTTC
-	16	TRBJ2-1	TRBV11-3	-	CASSLEPNPLYNEQFF	TGTGCCAGCAGCTTAGAACCGAACCCGCTCTACAATGAGCAGTTCTTC
many	15	TRBJ2-5	TRBV6-1	TRBD1	CASSTGQIIQETQYF	TGCGCCAGCAGCACGGGACAGATTATCCAAGAGACCCAGTACTTC
many	14	TRBJ1-1	TRBV6-2/TRBV6-3	-	CASSYSPGLTEAFF	TGTGCCAGCAGTTACTCACCAGGGCTTACTGAAGCTTTCTTT
many	15	TRBJ2-3	TRBV7-2	TRBD2	CASSLGAGVRDTQYF	TGTGCCAGCAGCTTAGGGGCGGGGGTAAGAGATACGCAGTATTTT
many	12	TRBJ1-1	TRBV4-2	-	CASRRQNTEAFF	TGTGCCAGCAGACGACAGAACACTGAAGCTTTCTTT
-	19	TRBJ2-1	TRBV7-2	TRBD2	CASSLGPGLAGSSYNEQFF	TGTGCCAGCAGCTTAGGGCCCGGACTAGCGGGTAGCTCCTACAATGAGCAGTTCTTC
many	15	TRBJ2-1	TRBV5-1	TRBD1	CASSFQGGTINEQFF	TGCGCCAGCAGCTTTCAAGGGGGCACTATCAATGAGCAGTTCTTC
few	16	TRBJ2-2	TRBV7-2	TRBD2	CASSSGLAAVTGELFF	TGTGCCAGCAGCTCGGGACTAGCGGCCGTAACCGGGGAGCTGTTTTTT
few	15	TRBJ2-4	TRBV9	-	CASSVGWGDGNIQYF	TGTGCCAGCAGCGTAGGCTGGGGCGATGGAAACATTCAGTACTTC
-	14	TRBJ1-1	TRBV6-2/TRBV6-3	-	CASNNAPGNTEAFF	TGTGCCAGCAATAACGCACCGGGAAACACTGAAGCTTTCTTT
-	18	TRBJ1-2	TRBV7-6	TRBD1	CASSLGGGTGTETYGYTF	TGTGCCAGCAGCTTAGGGGGGGGAACCGGGACAGAGACCTATGGCTACACCTTC
-	13	TRBJ2-7	TRBV20-1	TRBD2	CSAVTSGKGEQYF	TGCAGTGCTGTTACTAGCGGGAAAGGAGAGCAGTACTTC
-	13	TRBJ2-4	TRBV18	-	CASSPQVQNIQYF	TGTGCCAGCTCACCCCAGGTGCAGAACATTCAGTACTTC
-	17	TRBJ2-7	TRBV18	-	CASSPLPKAPNHYEQYF	TGTGCCAGCTCTCCACTCCCCAAGGCCCCAAATCACTACGAGCAGTACTTC
many	15	TRBJ2-7	TRBV7-9	TRBD2	CASSYGLAGAYEQYF	TGTGCCAGCAGCTACGGACTAGCGGGGGCCTACGAGCAGTACTTC
few	14	TRBJ1-2	TRBV27	-	CASSLLTGGQDYTF	TGTGCCAGCAGTTTACTCACCGGGGGGCAAGACTACACCTTC
many	14	TRBJ2-3	TRBV12-3/TRBV12-4	-	CASRTTSSTDTQYF	TGTGCCAGCAGGACGACAAGTAGCACAGATACGCAGTATTTT
few	17	TRBJ2-1	TRBV7-3	TRBD2	CASSLTGGTLVANEQFF	TGTGCCAGCAGCTTGACGGGAGGGACCCTTGTAGCCAATGAGCAGTTCTTC
many	18	TRBJ2-3	TRBV10-3	-	CAISERTFPQPRERGQYF	TGTGCCATCAGTGAGCGCACGTTTCCCCAACCAAGAGAAAGGGGGCAGTATTTT
-	17	TRBJ2-7	TRBV28	-	CASKGEVRTTYSYEQYF	TGTGCCAGCAAAGGGGAGGTTAGGACAACTTACTCCTACGAGCAGTACTTC
few	15	TRBJ1-6	TRBV7-6	-	CASSLEAAGSSPLHF	TGTGCCAGCAGCTTAGAGGCCGCGGGTAGTTCACCCCTCCACTTT
many	15	TRBJ2-7	TRBV27	TRBD1	CASSLRQGVEGEQYF	TGTGCCAGCAGTCTCCGACAGGGGGTGGAGGGCGAGCAGTACTTC
-	16	TRBJ2-1	TRBV7-3	-	CASSLLGHPSYNEQFF	TGTGCCAGCAGCTTGCTGGGACATCCCTCCTACAATGAGCAGTTCTTC
many	15	TRBJ2-7	TRBV20-1	TRBD2	CSARPGTRGFREQYF	TGCAGTGCTAGACCAGGGACTAGAGGTTTCCGCGAGCAGTACTTC
many	16	TRBJ1-4	TRBV7-9	-	CASSQTTGSEDEKLFF	TGTGCCAGCAGCCAGACGACAGGTTCGGAAGATGAAAAACTGTTTTTT
few	15	TRBJ1-2	TRBV5-1	-	CASSPGLSRNYGYTF	TGCGCCAGCAGCCCGGGACTCAGCCGTAACTATGGCTACACCTTC